This is a list of T cell receptor beta chains from one sample in a study of blood T cell repertoires in COVID-19. TCRdb's table, derived via immunoSEQ multiplex PCR, lists solely in-frame clones and lacks some. The top ten clones hold roughly 12% of a sample with approximately 16,000 clones, roughly 88% of them seen once. Sequences were obtained from peripheral blood. Every receptor here comes from a human donor in a cohort sampled during active COVID-19. Both conserved end residues are part of each CDR3. Fields, in order: clone size, D gene, J gene, CDR3 length, V gene, CDR3 protein, CDR3 DNA. The D gene is left open where the match is weak. Clone size is stated in some rows and not others, as once, few, many or a class when expanded.

NA,TRBD2,TRBJ2-1,15,TRBV10-2,CASSTSRLAVNEQFF,TGCGCCAGCAGTACCTCGAGACTAGCTGTCAATGAGCAGTTCTTC
once,NA,TRBJ2-2,15,TRBV2,CASSPAPGSTGELFF,TGTGCCAGCAGTCCCGCACCAGGCTCCACCGGGGAGCTGTTTTTT
NA,TRBD1,TRBJ1-1,14,TRBV11-2,CASSNRGLNTEAFF,TGTGCCAGCAGCAACAGGGGACTGAACACTGAAGCTTTCTTT
NA,TRBD1,TRBJ2-5,15,TRBV7-9,CASSRPGQGRETQYF,TGTGCCAGCAGCAGACCGGGACAGGGACGCGAGACCCAGTACTTC
NA,NA,TRBJ2-5,12,TRBV19,CASSIAEETQYF,TGTGCCAGTAGTATCGCGGAAGAGACCCAGTACTTC
NA,NA,TRBJ2-3,14,TRBV20-1,CSASEGGETDTQYF,TGCAGTGCTAGTGAGGGGGGTGAGACAGATACGCAGTATTTT
NA,NA,TRBJ2-2,15,TRBV30,CAWSPVGGNTGELFF,TGTGCCTGGAGCCCAGTAGGGGGGAACACCGGGGAGCTGTTTTTT
NA,NA,TRBJ1-2,11,TRBV7-9,CASSGSYGYTF,TGTGCCAGCAGTGGCAGCTATGGCTACACCTTC
NA,NA,TRBJ2-7,15,TRBV12-5,CASGYGSSPSYEQYF,TGTGCTAGTGGTTACGGTAGCTCCCCCTCCTACGAGCAGTACTTC
NA,NA,TRBJ2-1,13,TRBV12-5,CASGKGANNEQFF,TGTGCTAGTGGCAAAGGGGCCAACAATGAGCAGTTCTTC
NA,NA,TRBJ2-3,19,TRBV28,CASSPLNPLLSSFTDTQYF,TGTGCCAGCAGTCCCCTGAATCCCCTACTAAGTTCTTTCACAGATACGCAGTATTTT
once,TRBD1,TRBJ1-1,16,TRBV24-1,CATSGGTGGVGTEAFF,TGTGCCACCAGTGGTGGGACAGGGGGCGTTGGCACTGAAGCTTTCTTT
NA,TRBD2,TRBJ2-3,16,TRBV9,CASSEGDSGRRDTQYF,TGTGCCAGCAGCGAGGGGGATAGCGGGAGGAGAGATACGCAGTATTTT
NA,TRBD1,TRBJ1-1,14,TRBV29-1,CSAVPGQGWTEAFF,TGCAGCGCCGTCCCGGGACAGGGATGGACTGAAGCTTTCTTT
NA,TRBD2,TRBJ2-1,15,TRBV5-4,CASSSRLAGGNEQFF,TGTGCCAGCAGCTCCCGACTAGCGGGGGGCAATGAGCAGTTCTTC
NA,NA,TRBJ2-2,15,TRBV2,CASSSLGPDAGELFF,TGTGCCAGCAGTAGTTTGGGGCCTGACGCCGGGGAGCTGTTTTTT
NA,NA,TRBJ1-2,14,TRBV6-5,CASSSGQLIYGYTF,TGTGCCAGCAGCAGTGGACAGCTGATTTATGGCTACACCTTC
NA,NA,TRBJ1-5,15,TRBV23-1,CASSPRAGIGQPQHF,TGCGCCAGCAGTCCCCGGGCGGGTATTGGTCAGCCCCAGCATTTT
once,NA,TRBJ2-7,15,TRBV18,CASSPQYGGNHEQYF,TGTGCCAGCTCACCCCAGTATGGGGGGAACCACGAGCAGTACTTC
NA,NA,TRBJ2-7,15,TRBV7-2,CASSLEGGAGYEQYF,TGTGCCAGCAGCTTAGAAGGGGGGGCCGGGTACGAGCAGTACTTC
NA,TRBD2,TRBJ2-3,15,TRBV28,CASSPGGGVTDTQYF,TGTGCCAGCAGTCCCGGCGGGGGGGTGACAGATACGCAGTATTTT
once,NA,TRBJ1-6,16,TRBV7-2,CASSLGWRQANSPLHF,TGTGCCAGCAGCTTAGGTTGGCGACAGGCGAATTCACCCCTCCACTTT
NA,NA,TRBJ2-1,16,TRBV10-2,CASSVGSPSSYNEQFF,TGCGCCAGCAGTGTTGGCAGCCCTAGCTCCTACAATGAGCAGTTCTTC
NA,NA,TRBJ2-1,17,TRBV5-6,CASSSNLRGAPYNEQFF,TGTGCCAGCAGCTCAAATCTCCGCGGGGCCCCCTACAATGAGCAGTTCTTC
NA,TRBD2,TRBJ2-5,15,TRBV19,CASSIATSGGETQYF,TGTGCCAGTAGTATAGCGACTAGCGGCGGAGAGACCCAGTACTTC
NA,NA,TRBJ1-1,13,TRBV6-5,CASRRRTSGGAFF,TGTGCCAGCAGGCGCCGAACGTCTGGCGGAGCTTTCTTT
NA,TRBD1,TRBJ1-4,15,TRBV9,CASSMAGTGFEKLFF,TGTGCCAGCAGCATGGCCGGGACAGGGTTTGAAAAACTGTTTTTT
NA,TRBD2,TRBJ2-2,16,TRBV7-8,CASTTGGSGATGELFF,TGTGCCAGCACCACCGGGGGTAGCGGGGCCACCGGGGAGCTGTTTTTT
NA,NA,TRBJ1-1,14,TRBV2,CASREQGRNTEAFF,TGTGCCAGCAGGGAACAGGGAAGGAATACTGAAGCTTTCTTT
NA,TRBD1,TRBJ2-1,14,TRBV2,CASKSGTAYNEQFF,TGTGCCAGCAAATCCGGGACAGCCTACAATGAGCAGTTCTTC
NA,NA,TRBJ1-6,13,TRBV30,CAWSTGHHSPLHF,TGTGCCTGGAGTACCGGACACCATTCACCCCTCCACTTT
NA,TRBD1,TRBJ1-2,16,TRBV28,CASSFNPLGQGNGYTF,TGTGCCAGCAGTTTCAATCCCCTGGGACAGGGAAATGGCTACACCTTC
NA,NA,TRBJ1-1,15,TRBV2,CASSEMSGANTEAFF,TGTGCCAGCAGTGAAATGTCTGGGGCGAACACTGAAGCTTTCTTT
NA,TRBD1,TRBJ1-6,14,TRBV19,CASSLQGTPSPLHF,TGTGCCAGTAGTCTACAGGGGACCCCCTCACCCCTCCACTTT
NA,NA,TRBJ2-1,13,TRBV27,CASSYSDYNEQFF,TGTGCCAGCAGTTACAGTGACTACAATGAGCAGTTCTTC
NA,NA,TRBJ1-6,14,TRBV21-1,CASSKGGSNSPLHF,TGTGCCAGCAGCAAAGGGGGCTCTAATTCACCCCTCCACTTT
NA,NA,TRBJ1-4,15,TRBV5-4,CASSLDATGSEKLFF,TGTGCCAGCAGCTTGGATGCAACAGGGAGTGAAAAACTGTTTTTT
NA,NA,TRBJ1-2,17,TRBV4-1,CASSQSPGTGVNYGYTF,TGCGCCAGCAGCCAATCCCCCGGGACGGGAGTTAACTATGGCTACACCTTC
few,TRBD1,TRBJ1-4,12,TRBV25-1,CASSRGTGELFF,TGTGCCAGCAGCCGGGGGACAGGGGAACTGTTTTTT
NA,NA,TRBJ1-3,15,TRBV28,CASSSGRLAGNTIYF,TGTGCCAGCAGTTCCGGCAGGCTGGCTGGAAACACCATATATTTT
NA,NA,TRBJ2-1,14,TRBV6-5,CASSLLSSYNEQFF,TGTGCCAGCAGCCTCCTGAGCTCCTACAATGAGCAGTTCTTC
NA,NA,TRBJ2-2,15,TRBV10-3,CAINLGGLNTGELFF,TGTGCCATCAATCTGGGAGGACTGAACACCGGGGAGCTGTTTTTT
NA,TRBD1,TRBJ1-1,24,TRBV2,CASSEDPRTGEKGAKLGGIAEAFF,TGTGCCAGCAGTGAAGACCCCAGGACAGGGGAAAAAGGGGCCAAACTCGGAGGAATTGCTGAAGCTTTCTTT
NA,TRBD1,TRBJ1-2,15,TRBV28,CASREGQGAYYGYTF,TGTGCCAGCAGAGAGGGACAGGGGGCTTACTATGGCTACACCTTC
NA,NA,TRBJ1-2,14,TRBV5-5,CASSLGGEKYGYTF,TGTGCCAGCAGCTTGGGTGGGGAGAAGTATGGCTACACCTTC